This T cell receptor beta chain was observed in a study of T cell responses to AZD1222 COVID-19 vaccine. The wider study: Pooled samples include second doses given at about 4 or 12 weeks. The study, taken as a whole, reports: At baseline, seropositivity was found in only six or seven AZD1222 recipients.

Measured with immunoSEQ multiplex PCR; TCRdb has only the in-frame clones, and not every one. The table includes 150,000 to 200,000 clones, 85% to 95% detected once. On this clone itself: What it recognizes is unknown.

The CDR3 contains 14 residues. In germline, CDR1 is KGHSH, CDR2 LQKENI. V lost 5 bases and J 6 bases, leaving 14 bases between the germline ends. Sequences were derived from peripheral blood, sampled on day 0 of AZD1222 vaccination. V gene TRBV18 combines with J gene TRBJ1-5; D perhaps matches TRBD1 (5 bases). The sequence derives from an adult in good health. For the CDR3, the DNA is TGTGCCAGCTCAACGACAGATTACGGTCAGCCCCAGCATTTT. Amino acids: CASSTTDYGQPQHF.